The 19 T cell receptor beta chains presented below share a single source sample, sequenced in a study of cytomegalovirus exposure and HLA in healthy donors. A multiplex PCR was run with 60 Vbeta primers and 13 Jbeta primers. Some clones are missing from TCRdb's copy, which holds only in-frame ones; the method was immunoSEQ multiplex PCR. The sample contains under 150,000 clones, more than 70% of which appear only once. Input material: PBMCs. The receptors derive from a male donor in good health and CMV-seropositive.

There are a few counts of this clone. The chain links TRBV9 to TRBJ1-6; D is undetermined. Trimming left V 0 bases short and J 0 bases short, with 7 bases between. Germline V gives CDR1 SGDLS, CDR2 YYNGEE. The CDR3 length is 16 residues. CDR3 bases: TGTGCCAGCAGCGTAGGAAGTAGCTCCTATAATTCACCCCTCCACTTT. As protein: CASSVGSSSYNSPLHF.

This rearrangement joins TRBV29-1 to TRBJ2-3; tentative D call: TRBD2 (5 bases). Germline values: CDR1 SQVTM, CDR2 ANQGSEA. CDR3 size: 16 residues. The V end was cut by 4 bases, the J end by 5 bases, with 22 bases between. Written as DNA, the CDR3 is TGCAGCGTTGTTGCCCCTCTCGGGAAGGCCGAAGATACGCAGTATTTT. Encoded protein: CSVVAPLGKAEDTQYF.

DNA of the CDR3: TGTGCCAGCAGCCCCGCTAATGTCGGGGTGGGTACGCAGTATTTT. As protein: CASSPANVGVGTQYF. The V gene is TRBV9, the J gene TRBJ2-3; possible D gene TRBD2, 5 bases. The CDR3 loop spans 15 amino acids. Germline V gene sequence: CDR1 SGDLS, CDR2 YYNGEE. Trimming cost V 4 bases and J 8 bases, with 20 bases left between them. Combining the CDR3 with reference TRBV9 and TRBJ2-3 gives the whole variable domain DSGVTQTPKHLITATGQRVTLRCSPRSGDLSVYWYQQSLDQGLQFLIQYYNGEERAKGNILERFSAQQFPDLHSELNLSSLELGDSALYFCASSPANVGVGTQYFGPGTRLTVL.

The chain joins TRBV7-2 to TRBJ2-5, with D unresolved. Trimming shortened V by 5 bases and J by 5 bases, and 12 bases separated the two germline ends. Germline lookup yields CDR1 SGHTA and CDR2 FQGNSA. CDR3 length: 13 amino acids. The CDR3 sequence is CASSPFPRETQYF. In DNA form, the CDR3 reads TGTGCCAGCAGCCCCTTTCCCCGGGAGACCCAGTACTTC.

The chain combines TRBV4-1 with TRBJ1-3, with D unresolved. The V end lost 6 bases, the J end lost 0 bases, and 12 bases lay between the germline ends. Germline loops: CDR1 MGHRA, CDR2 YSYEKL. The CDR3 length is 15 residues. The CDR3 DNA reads TGCGCCAGCAGTCAAAGCCCACTCTCTGGAAACACCATATATTTT. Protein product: CASSQSPLSGNTIYF.

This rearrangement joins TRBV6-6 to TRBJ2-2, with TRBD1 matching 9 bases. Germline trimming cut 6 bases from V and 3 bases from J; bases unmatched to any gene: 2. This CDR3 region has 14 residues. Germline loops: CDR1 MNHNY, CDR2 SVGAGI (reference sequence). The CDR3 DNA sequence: TGTGCCAGCAGAAGGGACAGGGACACCGGGGAGCTGTTTTTT. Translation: CASRRDRDTGELFF.

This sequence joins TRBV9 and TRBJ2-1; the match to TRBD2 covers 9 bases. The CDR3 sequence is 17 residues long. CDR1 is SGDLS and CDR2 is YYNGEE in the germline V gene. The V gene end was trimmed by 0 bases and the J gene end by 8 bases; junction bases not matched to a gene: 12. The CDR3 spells CASSVGVLAGPGDEQFF. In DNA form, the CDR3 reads TGTGCCAGCAGCGTAGGCGTCCTAGCGGGGCCCGGCGATGAGCAGTTCTTC.

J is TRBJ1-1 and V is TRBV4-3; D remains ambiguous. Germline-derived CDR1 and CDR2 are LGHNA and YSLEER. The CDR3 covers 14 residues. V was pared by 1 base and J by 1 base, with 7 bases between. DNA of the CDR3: TGCGCCAGCAGCCAAGGCCAGCGGAACACTGAAGCTTTCTTT. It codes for CASSQGQRNTEAFF.

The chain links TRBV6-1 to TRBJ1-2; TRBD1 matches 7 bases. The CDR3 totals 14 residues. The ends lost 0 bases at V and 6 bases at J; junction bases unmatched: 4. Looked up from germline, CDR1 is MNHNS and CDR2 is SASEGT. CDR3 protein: CASSEAGGGDGYTF. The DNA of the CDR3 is TGTGCCAGCAGTGAAGCTGGAGGGGGCGATGGCTACACCTTC.

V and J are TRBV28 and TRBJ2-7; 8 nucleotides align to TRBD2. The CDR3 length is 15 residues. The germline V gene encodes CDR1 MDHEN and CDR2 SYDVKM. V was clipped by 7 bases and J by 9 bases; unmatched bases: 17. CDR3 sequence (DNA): TGTGCCAGCACCGAAAGCGGGAGAATTGTTCATGGGCAGTACTTC. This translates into CASTESGRIVHGQYF.

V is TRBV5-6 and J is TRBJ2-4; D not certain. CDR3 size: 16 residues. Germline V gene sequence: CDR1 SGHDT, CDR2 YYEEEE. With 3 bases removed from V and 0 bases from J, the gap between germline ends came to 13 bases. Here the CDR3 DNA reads TGTGCCAGCAGCTCTGGTCCAGCGACAGCCAAAAACATTCAGTACTTC. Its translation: CASSSGPATAKNIQYF.

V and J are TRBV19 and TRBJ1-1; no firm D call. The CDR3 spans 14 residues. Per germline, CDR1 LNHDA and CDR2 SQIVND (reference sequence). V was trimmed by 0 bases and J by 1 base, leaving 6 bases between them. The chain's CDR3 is CASSIDPRNTEAFF. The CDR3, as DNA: TGTGCCAGTAGTATAGATCCCAGGAACACTGAAGCTTTCTTT.

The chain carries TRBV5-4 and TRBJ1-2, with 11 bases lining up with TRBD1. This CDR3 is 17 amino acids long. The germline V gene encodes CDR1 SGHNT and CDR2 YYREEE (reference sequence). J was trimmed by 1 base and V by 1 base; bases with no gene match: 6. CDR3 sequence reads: CASSLWTGGAFNYGYTF. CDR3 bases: TGTGCCAGCAGCTTGTGGACAGGGGGCGCATTTAACTATGGCTACACCTTC.

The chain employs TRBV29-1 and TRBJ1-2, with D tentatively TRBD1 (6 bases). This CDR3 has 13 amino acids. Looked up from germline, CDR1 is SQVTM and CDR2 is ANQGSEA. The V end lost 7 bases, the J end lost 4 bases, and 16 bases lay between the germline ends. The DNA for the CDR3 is TGCAGCGCACAGGGTGGGCTCGTCTATGGCTACACCTTC. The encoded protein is CSAQGGLVYGYTF.

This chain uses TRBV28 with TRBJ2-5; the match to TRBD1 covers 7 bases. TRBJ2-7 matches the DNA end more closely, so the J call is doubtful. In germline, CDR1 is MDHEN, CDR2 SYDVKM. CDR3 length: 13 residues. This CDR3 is CASGGQPTYEQYF. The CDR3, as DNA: TGTGCCAGCGGGGGACAGCCCACCTACGAGCAGTACTTC.

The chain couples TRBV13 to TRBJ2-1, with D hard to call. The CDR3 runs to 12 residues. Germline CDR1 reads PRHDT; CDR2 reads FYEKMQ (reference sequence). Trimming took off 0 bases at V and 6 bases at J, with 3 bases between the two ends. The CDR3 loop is CASSLGSNEQFF. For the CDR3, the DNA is TGTGCCAGCAGCTTAGGGAGCAATGAGCAGTTCTTC.

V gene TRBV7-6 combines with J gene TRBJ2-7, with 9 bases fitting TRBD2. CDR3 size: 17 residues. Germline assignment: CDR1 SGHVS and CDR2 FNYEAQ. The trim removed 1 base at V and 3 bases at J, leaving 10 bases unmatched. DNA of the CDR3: TGTGCCAGCAGCTTAGTCTCTAGCGGGACGACAATCTACGAGCAGTACTTC. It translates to CASSLVSSGTTIYEQYF.

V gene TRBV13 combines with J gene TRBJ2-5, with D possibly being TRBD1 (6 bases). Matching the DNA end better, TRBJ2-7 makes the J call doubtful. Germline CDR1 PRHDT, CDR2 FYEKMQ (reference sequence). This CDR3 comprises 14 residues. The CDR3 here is CASSLGVRGYEQYF. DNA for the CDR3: TGTGCCAGCAGCTTAGGGGTCAGGGGCTACGAGCAGTACTTC.

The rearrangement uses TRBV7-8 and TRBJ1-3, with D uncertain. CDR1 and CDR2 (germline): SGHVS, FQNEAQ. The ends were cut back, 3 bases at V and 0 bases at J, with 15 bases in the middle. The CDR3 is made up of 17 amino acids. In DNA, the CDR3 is TGTGCCAGCAGCTTCCTCGGATTAGCTTTCTCTGGAAACACCATATATTTT. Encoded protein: CASSFLGLAFSGNTIYF. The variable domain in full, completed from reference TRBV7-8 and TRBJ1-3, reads GAGVSQSPRYKVAKRGQDVALRCDPISGHVSLFWYQQALGQGPEFLTYFQNEAQLDKSGLPSDRFFAERPEGSVSTLKIQRTQQEDSAVYLCASSFLGLAFSGNTIYFGEGSWLTVV.